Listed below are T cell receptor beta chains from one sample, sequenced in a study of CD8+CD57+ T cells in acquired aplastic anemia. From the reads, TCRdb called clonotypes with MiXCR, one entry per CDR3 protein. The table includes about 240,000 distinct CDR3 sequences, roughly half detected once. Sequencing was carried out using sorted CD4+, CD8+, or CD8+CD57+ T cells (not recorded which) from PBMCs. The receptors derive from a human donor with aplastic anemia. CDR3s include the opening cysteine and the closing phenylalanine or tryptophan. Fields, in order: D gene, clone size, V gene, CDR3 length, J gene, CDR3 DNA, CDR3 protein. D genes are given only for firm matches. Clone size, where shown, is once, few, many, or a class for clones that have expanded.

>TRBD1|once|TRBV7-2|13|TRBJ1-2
TGTGCCAGCAGCTTGGCAGGGGGCTCTGGCTACACCTTC
CASSLAGGSGYTF
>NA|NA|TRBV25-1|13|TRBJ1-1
TGTGCCAGCAGTGAATCGGGACGGGGGTTGACTTTCTTT
CASSESGRGLTFF
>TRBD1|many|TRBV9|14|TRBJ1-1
TGTGCCAGCAGCGACCCGGGACAGGCGACTGAAGCTTTCTTT
CASSDPGQATEAFF
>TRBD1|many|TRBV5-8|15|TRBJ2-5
TGTGCCAGCAGCGACGGGACAGAAACGCAAGAGACCCAGTACTTC
CASSDGTETQETQYF
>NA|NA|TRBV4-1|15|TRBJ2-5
TGTGCCAGCGCCTTCAGGGGGGAGGAATCGGCGACCCAGTACTTC
CASAFRGEESATQYF
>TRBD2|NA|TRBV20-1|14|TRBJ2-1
TGCAGTGCACAACTAGCGGGAGGGTCCAATGAGCAGTTCTTC
CSAQLAGGSNEQFF
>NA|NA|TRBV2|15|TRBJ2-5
TGTGCCAGCAGTCCTCCCAGCTCGGAGGGGGAGACCCAGTACTTC
CASSPPSSEGETQYF
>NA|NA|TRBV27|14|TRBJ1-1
TGTGCCAGCAGTAAAGGACAGATGAACACTGAAGCTTTCTTT
CASSKGQMNTEAFF
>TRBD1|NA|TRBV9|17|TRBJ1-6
TGTGCCAGCAGCGTAGATACAGGGGGCGCCTCTAATTCACCCCTCCACTTT
CASSVDTGGASNSPLHF
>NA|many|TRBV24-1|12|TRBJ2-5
TGTGCCACCAGTGATTCAGCGGAGACCCAGTACTTC
CATSDSAETQYF
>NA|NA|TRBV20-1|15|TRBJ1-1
TGCAGTGCTACAGTACCGGGACCCATGAACACTGAAGCTTTCTTT
CSATVPGPMNTEAFF
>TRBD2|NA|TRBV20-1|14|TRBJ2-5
TGCAGTGCTGGGGGGGGGACCCGCCAAGAGACCCAGTACTTC
CSAGGGTRQETQYF
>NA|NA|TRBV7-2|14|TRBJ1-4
TGTGCCAGCAGCCAGCGGACGAGGGCTGAAAAACTGTTTTTT
CASSQRTRAEKLFF
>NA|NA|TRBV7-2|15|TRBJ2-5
TGTGCCAGCAGCTTAGATGGTGGGGACCAGGAGACCCAGTACTTC
CASSLDGGDQETQYF
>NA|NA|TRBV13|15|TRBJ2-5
TGTGCCAGCAGCCCCTCCGAGGGGCCCCAAGAGACCCAGTACTTC
CASSPSEGPQETQYF
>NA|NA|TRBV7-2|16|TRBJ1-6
TGTGCCAGCAGCTTTTCTTCTCGGGCGGGAAGTCAGCCCCTCCACTTT
CASSFSSRAGSQPLHF
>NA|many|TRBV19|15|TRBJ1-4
TGTGCCAGTAGTATGCTCGACAGCCTGAACGAAAAACTGTTTTTT
CASSMLDSLNEKLFF
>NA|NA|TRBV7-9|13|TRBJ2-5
TGTGCCAGCACCTGGTTGGGGGACGAGACCCAGTACTTC
CASTWLGDETQYF
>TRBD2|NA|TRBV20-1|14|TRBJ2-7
TGCAGTGCTAGAGGGGGGGGGGTCCCGTACGAGCAGTACTTC
CSARGGGVPYEQYF
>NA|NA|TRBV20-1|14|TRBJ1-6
TGCAGTGCTAGTTGGGACACCGATAATTCACCCCTCCACTTT
CSASWDTDNSPLHF
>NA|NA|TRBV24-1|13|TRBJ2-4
TGTGCCACCAGTGACCATGCGACAGGTAATCAGTACTTC
CATSDHATGNQYF
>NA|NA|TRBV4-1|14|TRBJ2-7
TGCGCCAGCAGCCAAGGAGAACGAATTTACGAGCAGTACTTC
CASSQGERIYEQYF
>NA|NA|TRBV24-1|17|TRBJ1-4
TGTGCCAGCACTGATTCGGGAAGGGAAGGGGGATATGAAAAACTGTTTTTT
CASTDSGREGGYEKLFF
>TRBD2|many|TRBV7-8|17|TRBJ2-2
TGTGCCAGCAGCCTACCGACTAGCGGGGTTCCGGACGGGGAGCTGTTTTTT
CASSLPTSGVPDGELFF
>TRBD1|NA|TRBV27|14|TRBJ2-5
TGTGCCGGCAGCCCACAGGGGTATCAAGAGACCCAGTACTTC
CAGSPQGYQETQYF
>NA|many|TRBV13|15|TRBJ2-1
TGTGCCAGCAGCTTAGGGCAGGGGACGAACAATGAGCAGTTCTTC
CASSLGQGTNNEQFF
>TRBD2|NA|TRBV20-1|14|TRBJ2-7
TGCAGTGCTAGTCTCCCAGGCGGGGGCTACGAGCAGTACTTC
CSASLPGGGYEQYF
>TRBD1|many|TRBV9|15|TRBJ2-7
TGTGCCAGCAGCATCGCCGGGACAGGGTCCTACGAGCAGTACTTC
CASSIAGTGSYEQYF